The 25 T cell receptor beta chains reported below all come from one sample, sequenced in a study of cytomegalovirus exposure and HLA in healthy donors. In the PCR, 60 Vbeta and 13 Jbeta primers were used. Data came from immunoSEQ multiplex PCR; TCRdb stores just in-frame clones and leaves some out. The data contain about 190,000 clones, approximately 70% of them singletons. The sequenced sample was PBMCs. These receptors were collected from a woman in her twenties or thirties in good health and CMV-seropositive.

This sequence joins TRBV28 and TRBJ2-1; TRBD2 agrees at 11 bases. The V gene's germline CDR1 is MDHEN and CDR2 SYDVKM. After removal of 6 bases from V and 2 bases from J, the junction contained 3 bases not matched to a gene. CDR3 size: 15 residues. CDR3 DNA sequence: TGTGCCAGCAGAGGTAGCGGGAGGGCCTACAATGAGCAGTTCTTC. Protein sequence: CASRGSGRAYNEQFF.

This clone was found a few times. Here the CDR3 reads CASSSGSRNEQYF. Written as DNA, the CDR3 is TGTGCCAGCAGCAGCGGGAGTCGGAACGAGCAGTACTTC. The V gene is TRBV5-4, the J gene TRBJ2-7; TRBD2 matches at 8 bases. The germline CDR1 and CDR2 sequences are SGHNT and YYREEE (reference sequence). CDR3 length: 13 residues. With V trimmed by 4 bases and J by 5 bases, 5 bases remained unmatched. The variable domain in full, with the rest retrieved from reference TRBV5-4 and TRBJ2-7, is ETGVTQSPTHLIKTRGQQVTLRCSSQSGHNTVSWYQQALGQGPQFIFQYYREEENGRGNFPPRFSGLQFPNYSSELNVNALELDDSALYLCASSSGSRNEQYFGPGTRLTVT.

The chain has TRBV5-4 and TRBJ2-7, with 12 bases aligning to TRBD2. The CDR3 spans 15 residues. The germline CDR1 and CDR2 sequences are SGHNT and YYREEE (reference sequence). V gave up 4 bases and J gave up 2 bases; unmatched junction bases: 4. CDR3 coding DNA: TGTGCCAGCAGCCAGGGACTAGCGGGTGCCTACGAGCAGTACTTC. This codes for CASSQGLAGAYEQYF. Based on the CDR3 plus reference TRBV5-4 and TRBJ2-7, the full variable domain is ETGVTQSPTHLIKTRGQQVTLRCSSQSGHNTVSWYQQALGQGPQFIFQYYREEENGRGNFPPRFSGLQFPNYSSELNVNALELDDSALYLCASSQGLAGAYEQYFGPGTRLTVT.

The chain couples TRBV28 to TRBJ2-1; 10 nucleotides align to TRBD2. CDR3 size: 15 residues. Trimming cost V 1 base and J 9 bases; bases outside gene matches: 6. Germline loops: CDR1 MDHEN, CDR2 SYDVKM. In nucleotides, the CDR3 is TGTGCCAGCAGTTTATCCCTAGCGGGAGCTGGTGAGCAGTTCTTC. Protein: CASSLSLAGAGEQFF.

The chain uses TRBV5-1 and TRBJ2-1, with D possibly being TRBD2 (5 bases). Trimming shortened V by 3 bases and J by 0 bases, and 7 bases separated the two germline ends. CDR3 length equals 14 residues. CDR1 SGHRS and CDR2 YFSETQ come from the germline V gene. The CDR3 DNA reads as TGCGCCAGCAGCTACGGGAACTCCTACAATGAGCAGTTCTTC. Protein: CASSYGNSYNEQFF.

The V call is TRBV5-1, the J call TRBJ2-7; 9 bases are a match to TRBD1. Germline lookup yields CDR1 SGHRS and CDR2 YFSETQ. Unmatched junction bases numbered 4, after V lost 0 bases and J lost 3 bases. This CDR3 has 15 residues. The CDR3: CASSLGGTGRYEQYF. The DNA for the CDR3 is TGCGCCAGCAGCTTGGGGGGGACAGGGCGCTACGAGCAGTACTTC.

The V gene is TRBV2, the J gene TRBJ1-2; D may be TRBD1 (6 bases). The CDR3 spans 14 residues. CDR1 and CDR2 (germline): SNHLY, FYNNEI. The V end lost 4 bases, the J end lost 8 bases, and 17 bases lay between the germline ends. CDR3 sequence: CASSAAGTTMGYTF. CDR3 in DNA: TGTGCCAGCAGTGCAGCCGGGACAACCATGGGCTACACCTTC.

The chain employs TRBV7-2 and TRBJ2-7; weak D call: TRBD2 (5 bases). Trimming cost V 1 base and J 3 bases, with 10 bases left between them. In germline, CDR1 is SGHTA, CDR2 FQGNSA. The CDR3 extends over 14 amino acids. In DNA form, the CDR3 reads TGTGCCAGCAGCTTAGTGGTGGGAGACTACGAGCAGTACTTC. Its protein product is CASSLVVGDYEQYF. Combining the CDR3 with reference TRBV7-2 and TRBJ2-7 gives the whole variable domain GAGVSQSPSNKVTEKGKDVELRCDPISGHTALYWYRQSLGQGLEFLIYFQGNSAPDKSGLPSDRFSAERTGGSVSTLTIQRTQQEDSAVYLCASSLVVGDYEQYFGPGTRLTVT.

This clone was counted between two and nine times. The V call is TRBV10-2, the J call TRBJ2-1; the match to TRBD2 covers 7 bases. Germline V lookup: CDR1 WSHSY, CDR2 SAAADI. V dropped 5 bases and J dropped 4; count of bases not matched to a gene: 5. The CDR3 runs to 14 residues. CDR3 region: CASSSSGGYNEQFF. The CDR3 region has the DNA TGCGCCAGCAGTTCTAGCGGCGGGTACAATGAGCAGTTCTTC.

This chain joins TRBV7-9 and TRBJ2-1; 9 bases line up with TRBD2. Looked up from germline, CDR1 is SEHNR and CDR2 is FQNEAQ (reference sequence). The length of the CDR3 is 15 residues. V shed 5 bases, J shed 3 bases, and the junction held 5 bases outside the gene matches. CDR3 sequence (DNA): TGTGCCAGCAGCCCCGTAGCGGGGGACTACAATGAGCAGTTCTTC. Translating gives CASSPVAGDYNEQFF. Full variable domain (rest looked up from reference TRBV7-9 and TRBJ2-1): DTGVSQNPRHKITKRGQNVTFRCDPISEHNRLYWYRQTLGQGPEFLTYFQNEAQLEKSRLLSDRFSAERPKGSFSTLEIQRTEQGDSAMYLCASSPVAGDYNEQFFGPGTRLTVL.

The CDR3 is CASSLEVTSGSIGELFF. The CDR3 nucleotides read TGCGCCAGCAGCTTGGAGGTGACTAGCGGGAGTATCGGGGAGCTGTTTTTT. The chain carries TRBV5-1 and TRBJ2-2; 12 bases fit TRBD2. The CDR3 runs 17 residues. Trimming at V came to 0 bases and at J to 7 bases, leaving 7 bases not matched to a gene. Germline V gives CDR1 SGHRS, CDR2 YFSETQ.

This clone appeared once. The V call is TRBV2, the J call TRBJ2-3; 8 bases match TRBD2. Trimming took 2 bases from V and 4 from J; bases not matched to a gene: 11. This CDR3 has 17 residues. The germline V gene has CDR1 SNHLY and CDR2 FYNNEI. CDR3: CASSESTLAGGADTQYF. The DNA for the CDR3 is TGTGCCAGCAGTGAAAGTACCTTGGCGGGAGGAGCAGATACGCAGTATTTT. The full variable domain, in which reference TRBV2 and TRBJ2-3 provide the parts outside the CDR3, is EPEVTQTPSHQVTQMGQEVILRCVPISNHLYFYWYRQILGQKVEFLVSFYNNEISEKSEIFDDQFSVERPDGSNFTLKIRSTKLEDSAMYFCASSESTLAGGADTQYFGPGTRLTVL.

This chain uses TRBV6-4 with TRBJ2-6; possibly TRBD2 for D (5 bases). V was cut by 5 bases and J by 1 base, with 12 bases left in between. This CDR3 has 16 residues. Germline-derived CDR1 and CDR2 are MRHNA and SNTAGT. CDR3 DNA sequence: TGTGCCAGCAGTCCACAAGGAGGTTCTGGGGCCAACGTCCTGACTTTC. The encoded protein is CASSPQGGSGANVLTF.

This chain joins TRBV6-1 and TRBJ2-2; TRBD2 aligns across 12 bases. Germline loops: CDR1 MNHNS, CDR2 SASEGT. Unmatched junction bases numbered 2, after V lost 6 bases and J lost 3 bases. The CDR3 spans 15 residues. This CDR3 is CASRGLAGYTGELFF. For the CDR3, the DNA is TGTGCCAGCAGGGGACTAGCGGGTTACACCGGGGAGCTGTTTTTT.

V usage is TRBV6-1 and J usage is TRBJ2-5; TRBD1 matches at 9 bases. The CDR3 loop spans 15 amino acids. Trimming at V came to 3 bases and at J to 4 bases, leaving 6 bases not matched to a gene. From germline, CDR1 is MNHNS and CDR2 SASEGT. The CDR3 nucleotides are TGTGCCAGCAGTGACCCCGGGACAGGGAGAGAGACCCAGTACTTC. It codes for CASSDPGTGRETQYF.

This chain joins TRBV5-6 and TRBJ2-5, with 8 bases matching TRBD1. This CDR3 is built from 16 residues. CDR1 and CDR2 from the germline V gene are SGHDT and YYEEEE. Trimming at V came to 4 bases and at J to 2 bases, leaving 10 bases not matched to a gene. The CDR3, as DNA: TGTGCCAGCAGCCCTCCGGACAGGGATTGGCAAGAGACCCAGTACTTC. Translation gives CASSPPDRDWQETQYF.

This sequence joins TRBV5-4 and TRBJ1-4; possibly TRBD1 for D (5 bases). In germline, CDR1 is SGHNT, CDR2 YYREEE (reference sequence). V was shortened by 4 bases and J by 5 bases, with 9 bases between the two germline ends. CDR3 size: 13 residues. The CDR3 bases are TGTGCCAGCAGCGAGCGGGGCAATGAAAAACTGTTTTTT. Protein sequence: CASSERGNEKLFF. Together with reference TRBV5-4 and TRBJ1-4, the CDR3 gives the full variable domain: ETGVTQSPTHLIKTRGQQVTLRCSSQSGHNTVSWYQQALGQGPQFIFQYYREEENGRGNFPPRFSGLQFPNYSSELNVNALELDDSALYLCASSERGNEKLFFGSGTQLSVL.

The CDR3 DNA follows: TGTGCCAGCAGCTTAGAGTCTGGGGCCCAAGAGACCCAGTACTTC. Its protein product is CASSLESGAQETQYF. The V and J genes are TRBV11-2 and TRBJ2-5; a weak D match, TRBD1 (5 bases). CDR1 and CDR2 from the germline V gene are SGHAT and FQNNGV. Trimming shortened V by 0 bases and J by 1 base, and 9 bases separated the two germline ends. The CDR3 runs 15 residues.

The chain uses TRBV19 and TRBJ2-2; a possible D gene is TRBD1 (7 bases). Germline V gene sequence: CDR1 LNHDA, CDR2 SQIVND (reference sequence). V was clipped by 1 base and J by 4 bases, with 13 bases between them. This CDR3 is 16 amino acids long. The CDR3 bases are TGTGCCAGTAGTATAGTGCACAGGGGAGGCACCGGGGAGCTGTTTTTT. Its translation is CASSIVHRGGTGELFF. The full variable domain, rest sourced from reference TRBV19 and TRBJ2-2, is DGGITQSPKYLFRKEGQNVTLSCEQNLNHDAMYWYRQDPGQGLRLIYYSQIVNDFQKGDIAEGYSVSREKKESFPLTVTSAQKNPTAFYLCASSIVHRGGTGELFFGEGSRLTVL.

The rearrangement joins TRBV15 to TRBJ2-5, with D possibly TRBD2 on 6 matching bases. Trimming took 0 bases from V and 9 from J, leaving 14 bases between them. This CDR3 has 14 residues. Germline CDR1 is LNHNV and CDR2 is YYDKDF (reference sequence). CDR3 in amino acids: CATSRDKGPGAQYF. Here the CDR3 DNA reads TGTGCCACCAGCAGAGATAAGGGCCCGGGGGCCCAGTACTTC.

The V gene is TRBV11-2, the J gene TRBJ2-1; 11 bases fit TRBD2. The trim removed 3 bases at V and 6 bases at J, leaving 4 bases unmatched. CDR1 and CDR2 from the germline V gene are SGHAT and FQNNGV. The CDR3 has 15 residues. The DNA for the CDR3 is TGTGCCAGCAGCTTCGTGGGGACTAGCGGCAATGAGCAGTTCTTC. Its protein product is CASSFVGTSGNEQFF.

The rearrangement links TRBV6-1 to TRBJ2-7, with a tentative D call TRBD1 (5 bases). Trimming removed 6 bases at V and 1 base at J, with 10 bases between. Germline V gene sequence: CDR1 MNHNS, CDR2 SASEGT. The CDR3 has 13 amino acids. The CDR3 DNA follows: TGTGCCAGCAGGATGACAGTTTCCTACGAGCAGTACTTC. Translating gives CASRMTVSYEQYF.

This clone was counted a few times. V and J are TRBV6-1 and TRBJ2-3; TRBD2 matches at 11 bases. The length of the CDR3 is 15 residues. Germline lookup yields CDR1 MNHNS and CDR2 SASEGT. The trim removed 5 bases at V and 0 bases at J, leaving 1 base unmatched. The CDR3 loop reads CASSWTSGSTDTQYF. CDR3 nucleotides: TGTGCCAGCAGTTGGACTAGCGGGAGCACAGATACGCAGTATTTT.

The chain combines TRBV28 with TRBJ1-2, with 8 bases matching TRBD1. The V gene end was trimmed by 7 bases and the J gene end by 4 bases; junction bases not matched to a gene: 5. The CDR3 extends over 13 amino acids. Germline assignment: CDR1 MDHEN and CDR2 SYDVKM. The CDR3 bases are TGTGCCAGCACTGTGACAGGGGCCTATGGCTACACCTTC. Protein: CASTVTGAYGYTF.

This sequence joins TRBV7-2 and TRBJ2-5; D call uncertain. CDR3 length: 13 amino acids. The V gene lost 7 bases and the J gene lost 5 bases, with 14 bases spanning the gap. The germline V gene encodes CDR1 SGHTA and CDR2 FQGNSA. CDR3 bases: TGTGCCAGCACCCCGAGCCCTCGGGAGACCCAGTACTTC. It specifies CASTPSPRETQYF.